These 10 T cell receptor beta chains were all obtained from the same sample, sequenced in a study of blood T cell repertoires in COVID-19. Repertoires were generated with immunoSEQ multiplex PCR, while TCRdb's copy carries only in-frame clones and drops some. The sample yields roughly 500,000 clones, roughly nine tenths seen once. The sample taken for sequencing was peripheral blood. The receptors stem from a man aged 18-30 years with COVID-19, enrolled during active disease.

V gene TRBV9 combines with J gene TRBJ2-2; tentatively, D is TRBD2 (5 bases). The V and J ends lost 0 bases and 0 bases respectively, with 12 bases between them. CDR3 length: 17 amino acids. Germline V gene sequence: CDR1 SGDLS, CDR2 YYNGEE. CDR3 in amino acids: CASSVARERPNTGELFF. DNA for the CDR3: TGTGCCAGCAGCGTAGCTCGCGAGCGGCCGAACACCGGGGAGCTGTTTTTT.

The J gene is TRBJ1-5, the V gene TRBV7-9; TRBD1 is a possible D gene (6 bases). The CDR3 is 14 residues long. The germline gives CDR1 SEHNR, CDR2 FQNEAQ (reference sequence). The ends were cut back, 5 bases at V and 5 bases at J, with 13 bases in the middle. The CDR3 protein is CASSPDSRYQPQHF. The CDR3, as DNA: TGTGCCAGCAGCCCGGACAGCCGTTATCAGCCCCAGCATTTT. Together with reference TRBV7-9 and TRBJ1-5, the CDR3 gives the full variable domain: DTGVSQNPRHKITKRGQNVTFRCDPISEHNRLYWYRQTLGQGPEFLTYFQNEAQLEKSRLLSDRFSAERPKGSFSTLEIQRTEQGDSAMYLCASSPDSRYQPQHFGDGTRLSIL.

The V call is TRBV18, the J call TRBJ1-5, with D tentatively TRBD1 (5 bases). The germline V gene has CDR1 KGHSH and CDR2 LQKENI. V gave up 5 bases and J gave up 7 bases, with 18 bases separating them. The CDR3 consists of 15 residues. The chain's CDR3 is CASSWTWGEGQPQHF. DNA for the CDR3: TGTGCCAGCTCATGGACATGGGGGGAGGGACAGCCCCAGCATTTT.

This chain joins TRBV4-1 and TRBJ2-1; TRBD1 agrees at 9 bases. This CDR3 spans 16 amino acids. Germline CDR1 is MGHRA and CDR2 is YSYEKL. Trimming took 4 bases from V and 6 from J; bases not matched to a gene: 10. In DNA, the CDR3 is TGCGCCAGCAGCCCCGATGTCGGGACAGGGTCCAATGAGCAGTTCTTC. It specifies CASSPDVGTGSNEQFF.

The V call is TRBV5-6, the J call TRBJ2-7; 7 bases fit TRBD2. With V trimmed by 6 bases and J by 4 bases, 13 bases remained unmatched. The CDR3 is made up of 15 amino acids. The germline V gene has CDR1 SGHDT and CDR2 YYEEEE. CDR3 amino acids: CASTLSGTTHYEQYF. The CDR3 DNA reads as TGTGCCAGCACCTTATCCGGGACTACCCATTACGAGCAGTACTTC.

This clone appeared a single time. The chain has TRBV14 and TRBJ2-7, with 7 bases that match TRBD1. There are 17 residues in the CDR3. The V gene's germline CDR1 is SGHDN and CDR2 FVKESK. Trimming removed 2 bases from V and 2 bases from J; junction bases left unmatched: 12. In DNA, the CDR3 is TGTGCCAGCAGCCAACGGTGGTTAAGGGGGCTAACCTACGAGCAGTACTTC. Its protein product is CASSQRWLRGLTYEQYF.

The V and J genes are TRBV19 and TRBJ1-4; D is possibly TRBD1 (5 bases). Looked up from germline, CDR1 is LNHDA and CDR2 is SQIVND (reference sequence). The CDR3 covers 17 residues. Trimming stripped 3 bases from V and 8 bases from J, with 22 bases between. The CDR3, as DNA: TGTGCCAGTAGTATTCTAGGGGTGGGTCAGAACTACGAAAAACTGTTTTTT. This gives the protein CASSILGVGQNYEKLFF.

The genes are TRBV10-3 and TRBJ2-7, with D hard to call. Germline CDR1 reads ENHRY; CDR2 reads SYGVKD. The CDR3 has 12 amino acids. V shed 8 bases and J shed 6 bases, with 14 bases lying between them. Here the CDR3 DNA reads TGTGCCATCGGAAGAAGGAACAGCGAGCAGTACTTC. Translated, it gives CAIGRRNSEQYF.

V and J are TRBV4-1 and TRBJ2-7, with 10 bases identical to TRBD1. Germline values: CDR1 MGHRA, CDR2 YSYEKL. The CDR3 runs 15 residues. Trimming at V came to 4 bases and at J to 4 bases, leaving 7 bases not matched to a gene. This chain's CDR3 is CASSPLDRGSYEQYF. Written as DNA, the CDR3 is TGCGCCAGCAGCCCATTGGACAGGGGGTCTTACGAGCAGTACTTC.

This clone was seen just once. This chain connects TRBV2 to TRBJ1-3; 7 bases match TRBD1. This CDR3 is built from 12 residues. Germline V CDR1 and CDR2: SNHLY, FYNNEI. Trimming at V came to 8 bases and at J to 5 bases, leaving 3 bases not matched to a gene. As DNA, the CDR3 is TGTGCCAGCGGGACAGTAAGAAACACCATATATTTT. Translation: CASGTVRNTIYF. Drawing the rest from reference TRBV2 and TRBJ1-3, the complete variable domain is EPEVTQTPSHQVTQMGQEVILRCVPISNHLYFYWYRQILGQKVEFLVSFYNNEISEKSEIFDDQFSVERPDGSNFTLKIRSTKLEDSAMYFCASGTVRNTIYFGEGSWLTVV.